These 12 T cell receptor beta chains originate from one sample sequenced in a study of beta chain features in type 1 diabetes (dated by TCRdb to the late 2010s). Library prep was done by the immunoSEQ multiplex PCR assay. All of the isolated RNA was reverse transcribed with the High Capacity cDNA Reverse Transcription Kit, so expressed TCRB transcripts were sequenced. TCRdb took this table from immuneACCESS and kept in-frame rearrangements with V and J called. Such tables lack part of the clones; where checked against another copy, unresolved V genes explain under half of the gap, and the rest is unexplained. For this sample the table gives just over 600,000 clones, of which roughly 16% were detected only once. Of the sample, around 0.095% falls within the top ten clones. Sequencing input: naive CD4+ T cells from blood. What this sample's cell subset or site label stands for: true naive CD4+ T cells. Source of these receptors: a man between 18 and 35 years old in good health.

This clone has only a few counts. V gene TRBV18 combines with J gene TRBJ2-4; D is unclear. Germline V gives CDR1 KGHSH, CDR2 LQKENI. The CDR3 totals 15 residues. Trimming took 5 bases from V and 1 from J, leaving 12 bases between them. CDR3 nucleotide sequence: TGTGCCAGCTCAGATTTCATTGTGGCCAAAAACATTCAGTACTTC. This sequence encodes CASSDFIVAKNIQYF.

This clone has more than one count but fewer than ten. The chain uses TRBV2 and TRBJ1-2; TRBD1 is a possible D gene (6 bases). From germline, CDR1 is SNHLY and CDR2 FYNNEI. V shed 6 bases and J shed 2 bases, with 10 bases lying between them. CDR3 length equals 13 residues. The CDR3 protein is CASSLDSNYGYTF. The CDR3 DNA is TGTGCCAGCAGCTTGGACAGCAACTATGGCTACACCTTC.

In its sample, this clone was seen a few times. This chain connects TRBV5-1 to TRBJ2-3; the D gene is possibly TRBD2 (6 bases). The CDR3 contains 14 residues. CDR1 is SGHRS and CDR2 is YFSETQ in the germline V gene. The ends were cut back, 2 bases at V and 2 bases at J, with 9 bases in the middle. CDR3 amino acids: CASSFSGVTDTQYF. CDR3 in DNA: TGCGCCAGCAGCTTTTCGGGGGTCACAGATACGCAGTATTTT.

The gene calls are TRBV7-9 and TRBJ1-2, with 10 bases that match TRBD1. The CDR3 has 19 amino acids. The junction had 15 bases not matched to a gene; V was cut back by 5 bases and J by 0 bases. CDR1 SEHNR and CDR2 FQNEAQ come from the germline V gene (reference sequence). The CDR3 here is CASSLLYSGTGVSNYGYTF. The DNA of the CDR3 is TGTGCCAGCAGCCTGTTATACTCCGGGACAGGGGTCTCTAACTATGGCTACACCTTC.

Only a few counts were recorded for this clone. The chain joins TRBV7-9 to TRBJ2-7; no clear D. The V gene's germline CDR1 is SEHNR and CDR2 FQNEAQ (reference sequence). This CDR3 spans 14 amino acids. Trimming cost V 1 base and J 2 bases, with 9 bases left between them. CDR3 sequence (DNA): TGTGCCAGCAGCTTAGAGGTGGTAACCTACGAGCAGTACTTC. It is translated as CASSLEVVTYEQYF.

The rearrangement links TRBV11-2 to TRBJ2-7; 7 bases match TRBD1. Per the germline V gene, CDR1 is SGHAT and CDR2 is FQNNGV. The CDR3 length is 15 residues. The ends lost 1 base at V and 2 bases at J; junction bases unmatched: 5. The CDR3 bases are TGTGCCAGCAGCTTAGGTTACAGGGGACCCTACGAGCAGTACTTC. Translating it yields CASSLGYRGPYEQYF.

V gene TRBV4-2 combines with J gene TRBJ2-5; maybe TRBD2 (6 bases). This CDR3 is built from 16 residues. V shed 1 base and J shed 3 bases, with 15 bases lying between them. Germline V lookup: CDR1 LGHNA, CDR2 YNFKEQ. The CDR3 bases are TGTGCCAGCAGCCAAGTGGCAGCGCGGACTAAAGAGACCCAGTACTTC. It translates to CASSQVAARTKETQYF.

In this sample, this clone turned up a few times. The genes are TRBV5-1 and TRBJ1-1, with 7 bases lining up with TRBD1. After removal of 3 bases from V and 4 bases from J, the junction contained 6 bases not matched to a gene. Germline values: CDR1 SGHRS, CDR2 YFSETQ. This CDR3 spans 14 amino acids. CDR3 in DNA: TGCGCCAGCAGCTCAGGGGGTTTGGGCACTGAAGCTTTCTTT. It encodes CASSSGGLGTEAFF.

The chain combines TRBV7-9 with TRBJ1-4; D is uncertain. The V and J ends lost 5 bases and 0 bases respectively, with 10 bases between them. Germline assignment: CDR1 SEHNR and CDR2 FQNEAQ (reference sequence). The CDR3 covers 15 residues. The CDR3 DNA is TGTGCCAGCAGCCCAAGCGGTGCAACTAATGAAAAACTGTTTTTT. Its translation is CASSPSGATNEKLFF.

The chain is built from TRBV10-3 and TRBJ1-2; 8 positions agree with TRBD1. Unmatched junction bases numbered 4, after V lost 1 base and J lost 6 bases. The germline V gene has CDR1 ENHRY and CDR2 SYGVKD. The CDR3 has 14 residues. The CDR3 here is CAISELGQADGYTF. CDR3 sequence (DNA): TGTGCCATCAGTGAGTTGGGACAGGCGGATGGCTACACCTTC.

This clone was found a few times. Other DNA sequences in the sample encode the same CDR3. V gene TRBV29-1 combines with J gene TRBJ1-5; the match to TRBD1 covers 9 bases. J gave up 7 bases and V 6 bases, and 10 bases lay outside the gene matches. This CDR3 has 14 residues. Germline V gene data show CDR1 as SQVTM and CDR2 as ANQGSEA. This CDR3 reads CSVATGTGNQPQHF. The CDR3 nucleotides read TGCAGCGTCGCCACCGGGACAGGGAACCAGCCCCAGCATTTT.

This clone was recorded a few times. The chain joins TRBV10-3 to TRBJ1-6, with D perhaps matching TRBD1 (6 bases). V was pared by 7 bases and J by 6 bases, with 13 bases between. In germline, CDR1 is ENHRY, CDR2 SYGVKD. The CDR3 has 14 residues. CDR3 nucleotides: TGTGCCATCAACAGGGACGCTAGTAATTCACCCCTCCACTTT. This translates into CAINRDASNSPLHF.